The sequence of this T cell receptor (beta chain) was determined in a study of shared clonotypes between healthy human individuals. V dropped 4 bases and J dropped 1 base, with 8 bases sitting between them. The germline gives CDR1 GTSNPN, CDR2 SVGIG (reference sequence). This CDR3 region has 12 residues. Measured with immunoSEQ multiplex PCR; TCRdb has only the in-frame clones, and not every one. This table holds 1 million to 1.2 million clones, approximately 75% found once. Donors comprised only Caucasian adults living in Nashville, Tennessee. This chain connects TRBV30 to TRBJ2-7; D unclear. The origin of this receptor is a young man in good health. Some clones in this sample may be carry-over from other donors' samples. The sequenced sample consisted of memory CD4+ T cells from PBMCs. The subset denotes: CD45RA-negative fraction. The CDR3 DNA sequence: TGTGCCTGGAACGTACAGTCCTACGAGCAGTACTTC. As protein: CAWNVQSYEQYF. Looking up the rest from reference TRBV30 and TRBJ2-7 gives the full variable domain: SQTIHQWPATLVQPVGSPLSLECTVEGTSNPNLYWYRQAAGRGLQLLFYSVGIGQISSEVPQNLSASRPQDRQFILSSKKLLLSDSGFYLCAWNVQSYEQYFGPGTRLTVT.